These T cell receptor beta chains were read from a single sample in a study of type 1 regulatory T cells. Each CDR3 protein is one row after TCRdb ran MiXCR on the reads. The data hold around 69,000 distinct CDR3 sequences, with approximately 64% observed a single time. These TCRs are of unknown antigen specificity. What was sequenced was cultured T cells, either the whole culture or a sorted T cell fraction (not recorded which). All receptors derive from a human donor in good health. Both conserved end residues are part of each CDR3. A D gene is named only where the DNA matches it firmly. Some rows have no size entry. The others give once, few or many, or a class for an expanded clone.

j_gene,abundance,d_gene,v_gene,CDR3aa,CDR3nt
TRBJ1-5,.,.,TRBV27,CASSPRVIGGSLQPQHF,TGTGCCAGCAGTCCCAGGGTCATCGGCGGTTCGCTTCAGCCCCAGCATTTT
TRBJ2-1,few,.,TRBV6-1,CASSEQGSWTYNEQFF,TGTGCCAGCAGTGAACAGGGGAGCTGGACCTACAATGAGCAGTTCTTC
TRBJ2-1,few,.,TRBV4-2,CASSLRTSSSYNEQFF,TGTGCCAGCAGCCTACGTACTAGCAGCTCCTACAATGAGCAGTTCTTC
TRBJ1-2,.,.,TRBV6-6,CASSSAGYGYTF,TGTGCCAGCAGTTCGGCAGGTTATGGCTACACCTTC
TRBJ2-2,.,.,TRBV20-1,CSARKPGRNGELFF,TGCAGTGCTAGGAAACCGGGACGAAACGGGGAGCTGTTTTTT
TRBJ2-3,.,TRBD2,TRBV9,CASSVGTSGRAGDTQYF,TGTGCCAGCAGCGTCGGGACTAGCGGGAGGGCCGGAGATACGCAGTATTTT
TRBJ2-4,few,.,TRBV27,CASSLAVDKNIQYF,TGTGCCAGCAGTTTAGCAGTAGACAAAAACATTCAGTACTTC
TRBJ2-1,.,.,TRBV12-3/TRBV12-4,CASTTAAVGEQFF,TGTGCCAGCACAACCGCCGCGGTCGGCGAGCAGTTCTTC
TRBJ1-2,many,TRBD1,TRBV7-9,CASSLGAGQGAVYGYTF,TGTGCCAGCAGCTTAGGGGCCGGACAGGGGGCCGTCTATGGCTACACCTTC
TRBJ2-7,.,.,TRBV25-1,CASSEDFYEQYF,TGTGCCAGCAGTGAAGATTTTTACGAGCAGTACTTC
TRBJ2-5,.,.,TRBV18,CASSPIWGAQETQYF,TGTGCCAGCTCACCGATTTGGGGGGCCCAAGAGACCCAGTACTTC
TRBJ2-1,few,TRBD2,TRBV27,CASSLRRTSGVNEQFF,TGTGCCAGCAGTTTGCGGCGGACTAGCGGGGTCAATGAGCAGTTCTTC
TRBJ2-1,once,.,TRBV4-1,CASSQERWGENEQFF,TGCGCCAGCAGCCAAGAGAGATGGGGAGAGAATGAGCAGTTCTTC
TRBJ2-1,.,TRBD2,TRBV5-1,CASSPREGYNEQFF,TGCGCCAGCAGCCCGCGGGAGGGTTACAATGAGCAGTTCTTC
TRBJ2-7,.,.,TRBV20-1,CSAPNGGTTTYEQYF,TGCAGTGCCCCTAACGGCGGGACGACGACCTACGAGCAGTACTTC
TRBJ2-5,.,.,TRBV5-1,CASSLDVGETQYF,TGCGCCAGCAGCTTGGATGTGGGGGAGACCCAGTACTTC
TRBJ1-1,.,TRBD1,TRBV7-2,CASSLEDRGSSRAFF,TGTGCCAGCAGCTTAGAGGACAGGGGTTCCTCACGGGCTTTCTTT
TRBJ2-7,.,TRBD2,TRBV7-8,CASSLPSGSAYEQYF,TGTGCCAGCAGCTTACCGAGCGGGAGCGCCTACGAGCAGTACTTC
TRBJ1-5,.,.,TRBV6-6,CASSGTGNQPQHF,TGTGCCAGCAGTGGGACGGGGAATCAGCCCCAGCATTTT
TRBJ2-3,few,TRBD2,TRBV7-2,CASSFAGGGDTQYF,TGTGCCAGCAGCTTCGCGGGAGGGGGAGATACGCAGTATTTT
TRBJ2-1,.,TRBD2,TRBV6-2/TRBV6-3,CASRIAGGNEQFF,TGTGCCAGCAGAATAGCGGGAGGGAATGAGCAGTTCTTC
TRBJ2-7,.,.,TRBV19,CASGVDYEQYF,TGTGCCAGTGGAGTAGACTACGAGCAGTACTTC
TRBJ1-5,.,.,TRBV19,CASSIRATGSDQPQHF,TGTGCCAGTAGTATAAGGGCTACAGGGAGCGATCAGCCCCAGCATTTT
TRBJ2-3,.,TRBD2,TRBV20-1,CSADLAGRTDTQYF,TGCAGTGCAGACCTAGCGGGACGCACAGATACGCAGTATTTT
TRBJ2-7,.,TRBD2,TRBV2,CASKAGGGPNEQYF,TGTGCCAGCAAAGCGGGGGGAGGGCCGAACGAGCAGTACTTC
TRBJ1-3,.,.,TRBV4-1,CASSQVGLGNTIYF,TGCGCCAGCAGCCAAGTGGGGCTTGGAAACACCATATATTTT